The sequence of this TCR beta chain was determined in a study of blood T cell repertoires in COVID-19. Study context: The study drew acute and convalescent COVID-19 samples from the United States, Italy and Spain. PBMCs, B-cell-depleted T cells, or T cells provided the cDNA or gDNA that made up the material.

In the original analysis: Amplification with reference gene primers provided the estimates of nucleated cell counts. The repertoire was sequenced with immunoSEQ multiplex PCR; TCRdb's copy has only in-frame clones and lacks some. The DNA gave D and trimming, while V, J and clone size come from that table. Among approximately 140,000 clones listed, 80% to 90% were seen once. Seattle patients were enrolled while actively infected and followed longitudinally. CDR1 is MDHEN, CDR2 SYDVKM, per germline. The CDR3 sequence is 14 residues long. With 5 bases clipped from V and 8 bases from J, the junction kept 6 bases outside the gene matches.

The TCR originated in a man between 18 and 29 years old with COVID-19, enrolled during active disease. The sequencing sample was made of peripheral blood. The chain employs TRBV28 and TRBJ1-2; 12 bases agree with TRBD1. Here the CDR3 DNA reads TGTGCCAGCAGTCGGGGACAGGGGGCGCGCGGCTACACCTTC. Translated: CASSRGQGARGYTF.